These 4 T cell receptor beta chains were all obtained from the same sample, sequenced in a study of blood T cell repertoires in COVID-19. This table comes from immunoSEQ multiplex PCR, and its TCRdb copy is limited to in-frame clones, with some not included. This sample has over 100,000 clones; more than 90% occur once, and the top ten carry around 2%. Material for sequencing was peripheral blood. Receptors were obtained from a woman between 50 and 59 years old with COVID-19, enrolled during active disease.

The chain uses TRBV6-2 or TRBV6-3 and TRBJ1-2, with TRBD1 identical over 11 bases. Germline lookup yields CDR1 MNHEY and CDR2 SVGEGT. CDR3 length: 19 residues. With V trimmed by 2 bases and J by 5 bases, 16 bases remained unmatched. In DNA form, the CDR3 reads TGTGCCAGCAGTTACCCTTCACTCAAGGGACAGGGGGGCGAATATGGCTACACCTTC. Translated, it gives CASSYPSLKGQGGEYGYTF.

This chain joins TRBV12-3 or TRBV12-4 and TRBJ2-1, with D hard to call. V was cut by 1 base and J by 4 bases, with 5 bases left in between. The CDR3 consists of 13 residues. The CDR3 loop reads CASSLGQYNEQFF. CDR3 coding DNA: TGTGCCAGCAGTTTAGGGCAGTACAATGAGCAGTTCTTC.

The CDR3 DNA follows: TGTGCCAGCAGCCGACAGGCCGGGATGAACACCGGGGAGCTGTTTTTT. It codes for CASSRQAGMNTGELFF. The V gene is TRBV14, the J gene TRBJ2-2; TRBD1 is a possible D gene (6 bases). Trimming cost V 4 bases and J 1 base, with 13 bases left between them. In germline, CDR1 is SGHDN, CDR2 FVKESK. The CDR3 extends over 16 amino acids.

This clone was seen only once. The V gene is TRBV27, the J gene TRBJ1-4; tentatively, D is TRBD1 (5 bases). V was shortened by 1 base and J by 8 bases, with 8 bases between the two germline ends. The CDR3 is 13 residues long. Germline V gene sequence: CDR1 MNHEY, CDR2 SMNVEV (reference sequence). As DNA, the CDR3 is TGTGCCAGCAGTTTATGGCAGGGAGAAAAACTGTTTTTT. Its translation is CASSLWQGEKLFF.